Below, 12 T cell receptor beta chains from the same sample are listed, as sequenced in a study of CD4 T cells in relation to SARS-CoV-2 and coronaviruses. Before the COVID-19 pandemic, during about 2010-2018, CD4+ T cells were taken from unexposed donors. CD4+ T cells were isolated from the cells after roughly 11 days of culture. The repertoire was sequenced with immunoSEQ multiplex PCR; TCRdb's copy has only in-frame clones and lacks some. In the table there are about 27,000 clones, around 80% of which are singletons. Which antigens these TCRs recognize remains unknown. Material: CD4+ T cells from PBMCs, cultured in vitro. Every receptor here comes from a human donor in good health.

The chain links TRBV6-5 to TRBJ2-7; D not certain. Per germline, CDR1 MNHEY and CDR2 SVGAGI. This CDR3 is built from 12 residues. V was shortened by 6 bases and J by 2 bases, with 8 bases between the two germline ends. CDR3 bases: TGTGCCAGCAGCTCCCCGACCTACGAGCAGTACTTC. Amino acids: CASSSPTYEQYF.

V and J are TRBV19 and TRBJ1-4; D is uncertain. The CDR3 has 12 residues. The ends were cut back, 3 bases at V and 7 bases at J, with 6 bases in the middle. Germline V gene data show CDR1 as LNHDA and CDR2 as SQIVND (reference sequence). CDR3 nucleotide sequence: TGTGCCAGTAGTATTGCAGGTGAAAAACTGTTTTTT. Its protein is CASSIAGEKLFF.

This sequence joins TRBV10-2 and TRBJ1-1; possible D gene TRBD1, 5 bases. CDR1 and CDR2 (germline): WSHSY, SAAADI. Trimming pared 3 bases from V and 0 bases from J, leaving 14 bases between. The CDR3 covers 16 residues. In DNA, the CDR3 is TGCGCCAGCAGTGACCCAATAGGACAAGTGAACACTGAAGCTTTCTTT. It yields the protein CASSDPIGQVNTEAFF.

The sample holds a few counts of this clone. The chain recombines TRBV6-5 with TRBJ2-7; tentatively, D is TRBD2 (6 bases). Germline V gene lookup returns CDR1 MNHEY and CDR2 SVGAGI. Between the trimmed V and J ends, which lost 5 bases and 7 bases, there was a span of 15 bases. The CDR3 spans 13 residues. CDR3 bases: TGTGCCAGCAGTCCCCCAGCCCGGGGGGAGCAGTACTTC. The encoded protein is CASSPPARGEQYF.

This chain uses TRBV7-2 with TRBJ2-5; no clear D gene. The germline V gene encodes CDR1 SGHTA and CDR2 FQGNSA. The CDR3 spans 15 residues. V was shortened by 5 bases and J by 0 bases, with 13 bases between the two germline ends. DNA of the CDR3: TGTGCCAGCAGCCCCACTTCCGGTTACCAAGAGACCCAGTACTTC. Protein sequence: CASSPTSGYQETQYF.

The V call is TRBV4-2, the J call TRBJ2-1, with 13 bases identical to TRBD2. The germline V gene encodes CDR1 LGHNA and CDR2 YNFKEQ. This CDR3 has 19 residues. Trimming removed 0 bases from V and 1 base from J; junction bases left unmatched: 6. This CDR3 reads CASSQDQGLAGRSYNEQFF. Written as DNA, the CDR3 is TGTGCCAGCAGCCAAGACCAGGGACTAGCGGGAAGGTCCTACAATGAGCAGTTCTTC.

The CDR3 region is CASRPTGGHIQYF. CDR3 in DNA: TGTGCCAGCAGGCCGACAGGGGGCCACATTCAGTACTTC. The chain couples TRBV5-5 to TRBJ2-4; 10 bases agree with TRBD1. This CDR3 region has 13 residues. V trimming: 5 bases; J trimming: 8 bases; junction bases outside the gene matches: 4. Germline V gene data show CDR1 as SGHKS and CDR2 as YYEKEE (reference sequence).

This clone was seen only a few times. J is TRBJ2-1 and V is TRBV14; 9 bases fit TRBD1. Germline CDR1 is SGHDN and CDR2 is FVKESK. The J segment lost 6 bases and the V segment lost 8 bases, leaving 5 bases of the junction unmatched. The CDR3 is 13 amino acids. CDR3 nucleotides: TGTGCCAGCGGGGGACAGGGATCCAATGAGCAGTTCTTC. This sequence encodes CASGGQGSNEQFF.

This chain uses TRBV6-2 or TRBV6-3 with TRBJ2-4, with TRBD2 as a possible D gene (6 bases). V lost 6 bases, J lost 0 bases, and 21 bases lay in between. CDR1 is MNHEY, CDR2 SVGEGT, per germline. The CDR3 loop spans 18 amino acids. CDR3 nucleotides: TGTGCCAGCAGCTTGGGTGGGGATATAGCGGTAGCCAAAAACATTCAGTACTTC. Residues: CASSLGGDIAVAKNIQYF.

The CDR3 region has the DNA TGTGCCAGTAGTGGTACCGGGACGCGCTCTGGGGCCAACGTCCTGACTTTC. Translated: CASSGTGTRSGANVLTF. This chain links TRBV19 with TRBJ2-6; D possibly uses TRBD1 or TRBD2 (5 bases each). Per the germline V gene, CDR1 is LNHDA and CDR2 is SQIVND (reference sequence). The V and J ends lost 5 bases and 0 bases respectively, with 14 bases between them. The CDR3 consists of 17 residues.

The V and J genes are TRBV7-3 and TRBJ2-1; possible D gene TRBD2, 6 bases. V gave up 8 bases and J gave up 7 bases, with 24 bases separating them. Germline V gene data show CDR1 as SGHTA and CDR2 as FQGTGA. The CDR3 has 16 amino acids. The CDR3 loop is CASAPGPGSGGNEQFF. In DNA, the CDR3 is TGTGCCAGCGCGCCGGGACCCGGGAGCGGAGGGAATGAGCAGTTCTTC.

This clone was seen only a few times. The chain combines TRBV9 with TRBJ2-2, with D perhaps TRBD2 (6 bases). Trimming cost V 4 bases and J 7 bases, with 17 bases left between them. Germline V CDR1 and CDR2: SGDLS, YYNGEE. This CDR3 is built from 15 residues. CDR3 in DNA: TGTGCCAGCAGCCGGGGGTTAGGGGCGGGCGGGGAGCTGTTTTTT. Translation: CASSRGLGAGGELFF.